The sequence of this TCR beta chain was determined in a study of cytomegalovirus exposure and HLA in healthy donors. Vbeta (60) and Jbeta (13) primers were used in the PCR. Sequenced by immunoSEQ multiplex PCR; TCRdb stores in-frame clones only, minus some. The profile covers 150,000 to 200,000 clones, with around four fifths appearing a single time and 1% taken by the ten largest. Study-level results: Trimming of TCR beta V- and J-genes showed a link, identified in a later analysis, to a missense DCLRE1C variant. V segments that were indistinguishable, TRBV6-2 and TRBV6-3 among them, were omitted from analysis. In an earlier analysis, productive rearrangement rates for most beta V segments clustered near 87% or 30%.

Comments on this clone: What it recognizes is unknown.

CDR3 length: 16 amino acids. Germline V CDR1 and CDR2: SGDLS, YYNGEE. Trimming took 4 bases from V and 5 from J; bases not matched to a gene: 10. This receptor was obtained from a woman aged 50 to 60 in good health and CMV-seropositive. V and J are TRBV9 and TRBJ2-1, with 9 bases that match TRBD2. The sample was PBMCs. CDR3 DNA: TGTGCCAGCAGCCCCGAAATGACTAGCGGCCACAATGAGCAGTTCTTC. This gives the protein CASSPEMTSGHNEQFF. The full variable domain, in which reference TRBV9 and TRBJ2-1 provide the parts outside the CDR3, is DSGVTQTPKHLITATGQRVTLRCSPRSGDLSVYWYQQSLDQGLQFLIQYYNGEERAKGNILERFSAQQFPDLHSELNLSSLELGDSALYFCASSPEMTSGHNEQFFGPGTRLTVL.